These 19 T cell receptor beta chains came from one sample sequenced in a study of shared T cell receptors in the human thymus. Method: immunoSEQ multiplex PCR; TCRdb's copy keeps in-frame clones and lacks some. The repertoire holds approximately 490,000 clones, about 80% seen once, with about 0.013% in the top ten. The sample was also linked to a second study, of human thymus T cells.

The sample taken for sequencing was thymocytes. These receptors were obtained from a boy younger than two with a congenital heart defect.

The CDR3 bases are TGTGCCAGCTCACAAGACAGGAACACCGGGGAGCTGTTTTTT. Its translation is CASSQDRNTGELFF. The rearrangement links TRBV18 to TRBJ2-2; D possibly corresponds to TRBD1 (5 bases). This CDR3 region has 14 residues. Germline V CDR1 and CDR2: KGHSH, LQKENI. The ends were cut back, 4 bases at V and 1 base at J, with 7 bases in the middle.

The rearrangement joins TRBV4-1 to TRBJ2-1; possible D gene TRBD2, 6 bases. V was shortened by 1 base and J by 9 bases, with 13 bases between the two germline ends. Germline CDR1 MGHRA, CDR2 YSYEKL. CDR3 length equals 14 residues. CDR3 region: CASSQVREYSEQFF. The CDR3 DNA sequence: TGCGCCAGCAGCCAAGTCCGGGAGTATAGTGAGCAGTTCTTC.

This chain connects TRBV28 to TRBJ1-2, with D perhaps matching TRBD1 (5 bases). CDR3 size: 12 residues. V gave up 7 bases and J gave up 3 bases, with 9 bases separating them. Germline CDR1 is MDHEN and CDR2 is SYDVKM. For the CDR3, the DNA is TGTGCCAGCATGGCCAGGGACTATGGCTACACCTTC. Residues: CASMARDYGYTF.

This chain connects TRBV27 to TRBJ2-1; TRBD2 agrees at 15 bases. The CDR3 has 20 residues. J was trimmed by 2 bases and V by 5 bases; bases with no gene match: 13. Germline lookup yields CDR1 MNHEY and CDR2 SMNVEV (reference sequence). The CDR3 loop reads CASSPRRTSGRVPPYNEQFF. The DNA of the CDR3 is TGTGCCAGCAGTCCCCGAAGGACTAGCGGGAGGGTCCCACCCTACAATGAGCAGTTCTTC.

The rearrangement links TRBV6-4 to TRBJ2-2; TRBD1 might be the D (7 bases). Germline V CDR1 and CDR2: MRHNA, SNTAGT. The CDR3 is 16 amino acids. Trimming shortened V by 4 bases and J by 2 bases, and 14 bases separated the two germline ends. In nucleotides, the CDR3 is TGTGCCAGCAGTGGGCAGGGGGGTGCAAACACCGGGGAGCTGTTTTTT. It specifies CASSGQGGANTGELFF.

This sequence joins TRBV2 and TRBJ2-5; 9 nucleotides match TRBD2. V trimming: 0 bases; J trimming: 6 bases; junction bases outside the gene matches: 11. The V gene's germline CDR1 is SNHLY and CDR2 FYNNEI. There are 17 residues in the CDR3. In DNA, the CDR3 is TGTGCCAGCAGTGAAGCGGGGACTAGCACCTCATCGAAGACCCAGTACTTC. This gives the protein CASSEAGTSTSSKTQYF.

V is TRBV19 and J is TRBJ1-2; 12 bases are a match to TRBD1. CDR3 size: 12 residues. The J segment lost 13 bases and the V segment lost 5 bases, leaving 5 bases of the junction unmatched. Germline assignment: CDR1 LNHDA and CDR2 SQIVND (reference sequence). CDR3 nucleotide sequence: TGTGCCAGTAGTTGGGACAGGGGGCAGCTCACCTTC. Translating gives CASSWDRGQLTF.

The chain combines TRBV10-3 with TRBJ2-1, with 9 bases that match TRBD2. This CDR3 spans 16 amino acids. V lost 3 bases and J lost 5; bases outside the gene matches: 8. Germline CDR1 is ENHRY and CDR2 is SYGVKD. The CDR3 bases are TGTGCCATCAGTGATCGCTTAGCGGGAGAGGACAATGAGCAGTTCTTC. It yields the protein CAISDRLAGEDNEQFF.

CDR3 sequence reads: CASSGTGAGNTIYF. The CDR3 DNA reads as TGTGCCAGCAGTGGGACAGGGGCTGGAAACACCATATATTTT. The genes are TRBV6-1 and TRBJ1-3, with 9 bases fitting TRBD1. V shed 4 bases and J 2 bases; nucleotides not matched to a gene: 0. Looked up from germline, CDR1 is MNHNS and CDR2 is SASEGT. The CDR3 loop spans 14 amino acids.

The chain has TRBV11-3 and TRBJ2-5, with 8 nucleotides matching TRBD1. The V and J ends lost 1 base and 4 bases, in that order; junction bases with no gene match: 11. The CDR3 sequence is 17 residues long. Germline lookup yields CDR1 SGHNT and CDR2 YENEEA. The CDR3 nucleotides are TGTGCCAGCAGCTTAGGCCCCGACAGGGGCGGTCGAGAGACCCAGTACTTC. Translated: CASSLGPDRGGRETQYF.

The J gene is TRBJ1-1, the V gene TRBV30, with D possibly being TRBD1 (6 bases). Germline V CDR1 and CDR2: GTSNPN, SVGIG (reference sequence). The V and J ends lost 8 bases and 12 bases respectively, with 13 bases between them. This CDR3 region has 9 residues. CDR3 sequence reads: CAAGADTFF. CDR3 nucleotides: TGTGCCGCGGGGGCGGACACTTTCTTT.

The rearrangement joins TRBV4-3 to TRBJ2-7; D perhaps matches TRBD2 (6 bases). Germline V gene sequence: CDR1 LGHNA, CDR2 YSLEER. The CDR3 is 17 residues long. V gave up 1 base and J gave up 0 bases, with 16 bases separating them. The CDR3 DNA follows: TGCGCCAGCAGCCAAGGAATGCCGGGACTGGTCTCCTACGAGCAGTACTTC. Encoded protein: CASSQGMPGLVSYEQYF.

The chain links TRBV6-6 to TRBJ2-1; TRBD2 aligns across 12 bases. Germline V gene data show CDR1 as MNHNY and CDR2 as SVGAGI (reference sequence). V shed 5 bases and J 5 bases; nucleotides not matched to a gene: 4. This CDR3 comprises 15 residues. CDR3 in DNA: TGTGCCAGCAGTCATCGGACTAGCGGGAACAATGAGCAGTTCTTC. It is translated as CASSHRTSGNNEQFF.

The chain joins TRBV6-6 to TRBJ1-4; 8 bases are a match to TRBD1. Per germline, CDR1 MNHNY and CDR2 SVGAGI (reference sequence). The V gene end was trimmed by 2 bases and the J gene end by 5 bases; junction bases not matched to a gene: 7. The CDR3 is 16 residues long. This CDR3 reads CASSYLGQGWNEKLFF. The CDR3 DNA is TGTGCCAGCAGTTACCTCGGACAGGGCTGGAATGAAAAACTGTTTTTT.

This chain connects TRBV2 to TRBJ2-1; the D gene is possibly TRBD2 (5 bases). CDR3 length: 13 amino acids. CDR1 SNHLY and CDR2 FYNNEI come from the germline V gene. Trimming pared 3 bases from V and 4 bases from J, leaving 7 bases between. CDR3 region: CASSDGGYNEQFF. The CDR3 coding sequence is TGTGCCAGCAGTGATGGAGGATACAATGAGCAGTTCTTC.

The gene calls are TRBV11-2 and TRBJ1-2; 8 nucleotides line up with TRBD1. The CDR3 consists of 13 residues. Germline V gene sequence: CDR1 SGHAT, CDR2 FQNNGV. V shed 2 bases, J shed 8 bases, and the junction held 4 bases outside the gene matches. The DNA for the CDR3 is TGTGCCAGCAGCTTACGGACAGGGAAGGGCTACACCTTC. This sequence encodes CASSLRTGKGYTF.

The rearrangement uses TRBV2 and TRBJ2-1; 10 bases line up with TRBD2. There are 21 residues in the CDR3. The ends lost 5 bases at V and 8 bases at J; junction bases unmatched: 27. Germline V lookup: CDR1 SNHLY, CDR2 FYNNEI. CDR3 in DNA: TGTGCCAGCAGTCCCGGGGCCGGCAGGCTAGCGGGAGAGGTATTAGAAGATGAGCAGTTCTTC. It translates to CASSPGAGRLAGEVLEDEQFF.

CDR3 nucleotide sequence: TGTGCCAGCAGCTTAGATTCCTTTGGGGCGCGAATTAAGTACTTC. Protein sequence: CASSLDSFGARIKYF. The rearrangement joins TRBV11-2 to TRBJ2-7; the D gene is possibly TRBD1 (5 bases). Germline V gives CDR1 SGHAT, CDR2 FQNNGV. V was shortened by 0 bases and J by 11 bases, with 20 bases between the two germline ends. The CDR3 loop spans 15 amino acids.

V and J are TRBV29-1 and TRBJ2-3; 8 bases agree with TRBD2. CDR1 is SQVTM and CDR2 is ANQGSEA in the germline V gene. The CDR3 sequence is 15 residues long. Germline trimming cut 3 bases from V and 2 bases from J; bases unmatched to any gene: 7. This CDR3 reads CSVDRGAGATDTQYF. CDR3 nucleotide sequence: TGCAGCGTTGACCGGGGAGCGGGAGCCACAGATACGCAGTATTTT.